This T cell receptor (beta chain) was found in a study of T cell repertoires in cytomegalovirus infection. Whole-study context: It can be stated that public TCR beta signatures indicated CMV infection as well as a matching HLA type. Findings of the study overall: Adding up the frequency of public TCR beta families identified people who carried CMV plus the relevant HLA. Dominating the ex vivo response were HLA-C-restricted CMV-specific TCR beta clonotypes.

The CDR3 runs 14 residues. Trimming removed 5 bases at V and 2 bases at J, with 11 bases between. Germline V gene sequence: CDR1 ENHRY, CDR2 SYGVKD. This clonotype was counted between two and nine times. Its antigen remains unknown. TCRdb recomputed calls from the reads with MiXCR, one row per CDR3 protein. Of more than 400,000 distinct CDR3 sequences listed, less than 30% are singletons. Sequenced: PBMCs. The source is a human donor in good health (CMV status not recorded). Some clones in this sample may be carry-over from other donors' samples. V usage is TRBV10-3 and J usage is TRBJ2-3; D is unresolved. CDR3 residues: CAISRAGSTDTQYF. The CDR3 bases are TGTGCCATCAGTCGAGCCGGGTCCACAGATACGCAGTATTTT.